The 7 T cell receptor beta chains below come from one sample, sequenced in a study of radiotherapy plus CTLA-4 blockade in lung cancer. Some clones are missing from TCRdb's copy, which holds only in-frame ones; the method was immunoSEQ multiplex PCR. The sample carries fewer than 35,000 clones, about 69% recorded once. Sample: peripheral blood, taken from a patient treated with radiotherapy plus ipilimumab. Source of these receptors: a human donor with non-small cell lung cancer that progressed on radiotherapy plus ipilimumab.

CDR3 sequence reads: CASSPDRENTEAFF. The CDR3 nucleotides are TGTGCCAGCAGCCCCGACAGGGAGAACACTGAAGCTTTCTTT. The rearrangement links TRBV14 to TRBJ1-1; 7 bases map to TRBD1. The ends lost 4 bases at V and 1 base at J; junction bases unmatched: 3. CDR1 is SGHDN, CDR2 FVKESK, per germline. This CDR3 is built from 14 residues.

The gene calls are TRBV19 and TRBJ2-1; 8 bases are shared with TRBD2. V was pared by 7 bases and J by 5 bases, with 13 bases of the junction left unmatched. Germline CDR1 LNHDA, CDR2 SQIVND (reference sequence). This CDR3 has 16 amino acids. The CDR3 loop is CASTSLTSEIHNEQFF. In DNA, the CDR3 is TGTGCCAGTACCTCCTTGACTAGCGAAATACACAATGAGCAGTTCTTC.

Here the CDR3 DNA reads TGTGCCAGCAGTCCGACATGGGTGAACACTGAAGCTTTCTTT. It translates to CASSPTWVNTEAFF. The chain carries TRBV6-1 and TRBJ1-1, with D unresolved. The germline CDR1 and CDR2 sequences are MNHNS and SASEGT. Trimming took 5 bases from V and 0 from J, leaving 10 bases between them. This CDR3 has 14 amino acids.

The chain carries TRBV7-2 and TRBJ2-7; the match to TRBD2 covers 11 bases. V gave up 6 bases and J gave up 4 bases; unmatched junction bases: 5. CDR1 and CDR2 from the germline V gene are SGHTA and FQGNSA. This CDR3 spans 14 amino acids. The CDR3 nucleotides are TGTGCCAGCAGGCAGACTAGCGGGGCTTACGAGCAGTACTTC. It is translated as CASRQTSGAYEQYF.

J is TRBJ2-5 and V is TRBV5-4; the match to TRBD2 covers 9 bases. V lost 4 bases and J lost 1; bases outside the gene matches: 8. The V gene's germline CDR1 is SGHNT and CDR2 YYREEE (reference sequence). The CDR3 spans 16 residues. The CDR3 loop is CASSAGGVRFQETQYF. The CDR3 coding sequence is TGTGCCAGCAGCGCGGGGGGGGTGAGATTCCAAGAGACCCAGTACTTC.

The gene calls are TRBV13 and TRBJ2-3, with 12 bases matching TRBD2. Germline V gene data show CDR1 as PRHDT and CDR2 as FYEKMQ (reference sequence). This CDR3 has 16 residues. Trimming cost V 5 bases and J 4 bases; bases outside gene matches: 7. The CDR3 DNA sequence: TGTGCCAGCAGCCGTCCTAGCGGGGGGGCCCCAGATACGCAGTATTTT. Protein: CASSRPSGGAPDTQYF.

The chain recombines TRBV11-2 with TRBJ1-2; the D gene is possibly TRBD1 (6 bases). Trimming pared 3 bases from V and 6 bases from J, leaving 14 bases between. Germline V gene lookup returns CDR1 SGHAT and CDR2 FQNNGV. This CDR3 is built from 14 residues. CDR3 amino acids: CASSFTGTRDGYTF. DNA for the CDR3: TGTGCCAGCAGCTTCACCGGGACAAGGGATGGCTACACCTTC.